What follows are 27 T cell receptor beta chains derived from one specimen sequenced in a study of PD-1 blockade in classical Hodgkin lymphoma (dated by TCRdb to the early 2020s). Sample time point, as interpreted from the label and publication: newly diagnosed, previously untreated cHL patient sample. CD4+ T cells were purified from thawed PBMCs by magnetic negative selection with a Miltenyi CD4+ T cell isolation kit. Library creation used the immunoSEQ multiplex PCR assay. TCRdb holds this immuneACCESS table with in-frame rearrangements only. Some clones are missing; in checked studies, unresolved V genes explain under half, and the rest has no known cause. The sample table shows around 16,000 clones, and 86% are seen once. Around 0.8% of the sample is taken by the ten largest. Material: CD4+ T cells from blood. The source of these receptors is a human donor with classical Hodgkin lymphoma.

CDR3 nucleotide sequence: TGTGCCAGCAGTTACGAGAATGAAAAACTGTTTTTT. This translates into CASSYENEKLFF. This rearrangement joins TRBV6-6 to TRBJ1-4; D uncertain. V was shortened by 2 bases and J by 5 bases, with 3 bases between the two germline ends. This CDR3 is built from 12 residues. Germline V lookup: CDR1 MNHNY, CDR2 SVGAGI (reference sequence).

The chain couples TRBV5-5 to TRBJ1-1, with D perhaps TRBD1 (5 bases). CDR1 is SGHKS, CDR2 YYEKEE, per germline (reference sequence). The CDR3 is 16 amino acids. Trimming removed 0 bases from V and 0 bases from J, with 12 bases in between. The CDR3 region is CASSLVGTDLNTEAFF. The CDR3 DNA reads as TGTGCCAGCAGCTTGGTTGGGACGGACCTGAACACTGAAGCTTTCTTT. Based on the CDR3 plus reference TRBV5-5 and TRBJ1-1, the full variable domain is DAGVTQSPTHLIKTRGQQVTLRCSPISGHKSVSWYQQVLGQGPQFIFQYYEKEERGRGNFPDRFSARQFPNYSSELNVNALLLGDSALYLCASSLVGTDLNTEAFFGQGTRLTVV.

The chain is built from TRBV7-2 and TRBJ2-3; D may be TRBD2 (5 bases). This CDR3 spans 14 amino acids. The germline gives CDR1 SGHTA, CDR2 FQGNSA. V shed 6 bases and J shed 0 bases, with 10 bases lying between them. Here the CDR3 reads CASRAEMSTDTQYF. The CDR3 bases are TGTGCCAGCAGAGCGGAAATGAGCACAGATACGCAGTATTTT.

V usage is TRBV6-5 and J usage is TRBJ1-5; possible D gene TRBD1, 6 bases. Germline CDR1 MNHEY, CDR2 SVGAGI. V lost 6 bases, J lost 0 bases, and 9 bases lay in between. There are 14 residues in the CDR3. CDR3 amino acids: CASRKDSSNQPQHF. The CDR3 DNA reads TGTGCCAGCAGGAAGGACAGTAGCAATCAGCCCCAGCATTTT.

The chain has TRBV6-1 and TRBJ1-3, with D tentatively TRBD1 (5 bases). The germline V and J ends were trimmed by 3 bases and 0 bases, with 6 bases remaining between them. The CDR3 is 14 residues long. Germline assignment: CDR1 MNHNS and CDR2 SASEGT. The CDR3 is CASSEGLSGNTIYF. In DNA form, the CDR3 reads TGTGCCAGCAGTGAGGGACTCTCTGGAAACACCATATATTTT.

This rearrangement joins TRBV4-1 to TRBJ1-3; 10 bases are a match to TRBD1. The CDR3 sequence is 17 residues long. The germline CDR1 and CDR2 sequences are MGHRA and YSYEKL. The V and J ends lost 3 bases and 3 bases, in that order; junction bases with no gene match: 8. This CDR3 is CASSQATTGGFGNTIYF. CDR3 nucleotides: TGCGCCAGCAGCCAGGCGACGACAGGGGGCTTTGGAAACACCATATATTTT.

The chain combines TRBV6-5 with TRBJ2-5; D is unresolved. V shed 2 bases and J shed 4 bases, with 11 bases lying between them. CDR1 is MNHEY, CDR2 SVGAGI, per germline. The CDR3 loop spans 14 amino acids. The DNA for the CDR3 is TGTGCCAGCAGTTACAAGGTCGGGCGAGAGACCCAGTACTTC. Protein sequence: CASSYKVGRETQYF.

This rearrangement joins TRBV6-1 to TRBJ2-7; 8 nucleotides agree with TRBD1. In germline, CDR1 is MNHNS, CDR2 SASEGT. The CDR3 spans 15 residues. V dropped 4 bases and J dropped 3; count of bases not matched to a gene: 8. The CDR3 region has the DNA TGTGCCAGCAGTGCGGGATGGACAGGGTACTACGAGCAGTACTTC. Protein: CASSAGWTGYYEQYF.

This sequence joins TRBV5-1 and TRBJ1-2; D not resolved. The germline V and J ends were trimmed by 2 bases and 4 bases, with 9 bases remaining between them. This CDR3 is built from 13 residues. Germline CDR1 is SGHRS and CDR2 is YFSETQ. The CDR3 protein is CASSFEGSYGYTF. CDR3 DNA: TGCGCCAGCAGCTTTGAGGGCAGCTATGGCTACACCTTC.

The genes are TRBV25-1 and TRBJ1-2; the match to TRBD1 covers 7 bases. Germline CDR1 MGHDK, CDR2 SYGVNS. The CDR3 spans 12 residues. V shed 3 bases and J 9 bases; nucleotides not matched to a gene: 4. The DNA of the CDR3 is TGTGCCAGCAGTGACAGGGGGAGGAGCTACACCTTC. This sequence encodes CASSDRGRSYTF.

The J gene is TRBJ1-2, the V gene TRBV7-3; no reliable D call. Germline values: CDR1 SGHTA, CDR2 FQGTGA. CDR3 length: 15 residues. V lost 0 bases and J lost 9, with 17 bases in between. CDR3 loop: CASSLTYRAAESYTF. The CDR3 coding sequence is TGTGCCAGCAGCTTAACGTACAGAGCGGCGGAGAGCTACACCTTC.

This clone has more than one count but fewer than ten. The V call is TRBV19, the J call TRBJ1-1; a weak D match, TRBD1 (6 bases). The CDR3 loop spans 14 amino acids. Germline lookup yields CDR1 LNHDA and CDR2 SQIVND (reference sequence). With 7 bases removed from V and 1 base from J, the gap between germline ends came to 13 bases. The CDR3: CASTTRGRNTEAFF. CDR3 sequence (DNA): TGTGCCAGTACCACGAGGGGGAGGAACACTGAAGCTTTCTTT.

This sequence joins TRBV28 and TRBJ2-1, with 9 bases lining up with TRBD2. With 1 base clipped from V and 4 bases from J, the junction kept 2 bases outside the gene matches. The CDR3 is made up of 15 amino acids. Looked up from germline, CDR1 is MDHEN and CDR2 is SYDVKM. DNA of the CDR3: TGTGCCAGCAGTTTATTGACTAGCGGATACAATGAGCAGTTCTTC. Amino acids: CASSLLTSGYNEQFF.

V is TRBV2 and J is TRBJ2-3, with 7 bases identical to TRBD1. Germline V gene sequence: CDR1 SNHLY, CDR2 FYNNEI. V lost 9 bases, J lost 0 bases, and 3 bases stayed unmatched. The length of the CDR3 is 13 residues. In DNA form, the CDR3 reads TGTGCCAGTGGGGACAGAAGCACAGATACGCAGTATTTT. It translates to CASGDRSTDTQYF.

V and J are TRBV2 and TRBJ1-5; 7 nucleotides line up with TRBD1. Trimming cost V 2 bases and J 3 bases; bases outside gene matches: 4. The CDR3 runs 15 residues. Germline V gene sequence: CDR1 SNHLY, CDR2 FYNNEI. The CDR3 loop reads CASSERTGNNQPQHF. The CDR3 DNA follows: TGTGCCAGCAGTGAAAGGACAGGCAACAATCAGCCCCAGCATTTT.

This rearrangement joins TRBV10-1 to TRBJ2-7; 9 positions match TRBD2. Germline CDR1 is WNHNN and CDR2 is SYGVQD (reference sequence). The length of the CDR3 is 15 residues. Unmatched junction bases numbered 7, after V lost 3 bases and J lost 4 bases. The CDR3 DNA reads TGCGCCAGCAGTGAATGGAGCGGGAGGTCGTACGAGCAGTACTTC. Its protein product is CASSEWSGRSYEQYF.

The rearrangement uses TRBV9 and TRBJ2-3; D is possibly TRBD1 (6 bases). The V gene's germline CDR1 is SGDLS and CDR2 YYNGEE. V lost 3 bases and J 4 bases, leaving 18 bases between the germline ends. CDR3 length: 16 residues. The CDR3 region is CASSAGPGGQADTQYF. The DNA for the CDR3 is TGTGCCAGCAGCGCCGGGCCTGGGGGCCAAGCAGATACGCAGTATTTT.

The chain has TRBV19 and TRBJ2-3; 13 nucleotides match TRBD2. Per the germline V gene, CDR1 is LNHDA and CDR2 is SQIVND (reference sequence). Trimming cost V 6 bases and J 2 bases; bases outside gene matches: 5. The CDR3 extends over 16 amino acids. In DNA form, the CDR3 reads TGTGCCAGTAGGGGACTAGCGGGATCCGTCACAGATACGCAGTATTTT. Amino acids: CASRGLAGSVTDTQYF.

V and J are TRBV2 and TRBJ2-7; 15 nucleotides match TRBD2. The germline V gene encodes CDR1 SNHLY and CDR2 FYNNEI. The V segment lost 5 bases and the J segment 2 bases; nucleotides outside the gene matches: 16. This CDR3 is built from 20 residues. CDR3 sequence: CASSRRSFGTSGRITYEQYF. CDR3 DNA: TGTGCCAGCAGTCGCCGAAGCTTTGGGACTAGCGGGAGGATAACCTACGAGCAGTACTTC.

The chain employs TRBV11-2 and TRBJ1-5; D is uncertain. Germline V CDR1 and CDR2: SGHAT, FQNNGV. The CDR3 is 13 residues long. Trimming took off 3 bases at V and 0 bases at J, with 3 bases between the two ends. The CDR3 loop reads CASSFYSNQPQHF. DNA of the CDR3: TGTGCCAGCAGCTTTTATAGCAATCAGCCCCAGCATTTT. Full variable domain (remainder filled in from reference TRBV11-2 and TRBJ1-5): EAGVAQSPRYKIIEKRQSVAFWCNPISGHATLYWYQQILGQGPKLLIQFQNNGVVDDSQLPKDRFSAERLKGVDSTLKIQPAKLEDSAVYLCASSFYSNQPQHFGDGTRLSIL.

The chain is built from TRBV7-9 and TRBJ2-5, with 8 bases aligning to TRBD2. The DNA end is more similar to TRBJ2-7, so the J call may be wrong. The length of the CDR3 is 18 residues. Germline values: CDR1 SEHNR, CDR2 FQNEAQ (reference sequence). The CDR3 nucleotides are TGTGCCAGCAGCTACTGGTTGGTGGCTAGCGGGTACCTCTACGAGCAGTACTTC. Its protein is CASSYWLVASGYLYEQYF.

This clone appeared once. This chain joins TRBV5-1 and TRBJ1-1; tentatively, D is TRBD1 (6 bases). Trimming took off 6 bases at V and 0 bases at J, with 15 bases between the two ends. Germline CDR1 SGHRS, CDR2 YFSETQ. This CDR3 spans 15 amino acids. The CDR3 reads CASKLGGLMNTEAFF. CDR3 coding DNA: TGCGCCAGCAAACTGGGGGGGCTCATGAACACTGAAGCTTTCTTT.

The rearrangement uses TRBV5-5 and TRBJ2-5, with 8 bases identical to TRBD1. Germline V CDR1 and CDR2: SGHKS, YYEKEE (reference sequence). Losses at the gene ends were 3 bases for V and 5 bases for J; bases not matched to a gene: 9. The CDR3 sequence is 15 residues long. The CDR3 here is CASSYETGARETQYF. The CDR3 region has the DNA TGTGCCAGCAGCTACGAGACAGGGGCTCGGGAGACCCAGTACTTC. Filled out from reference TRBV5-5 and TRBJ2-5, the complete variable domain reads DAGVTQSPTHLIKTRGQQVTLRCSPISGHKSVSWYQQVLGQGPQFIFQYYEKEERGRGNFPDRFSARQFPNYSSELNVNALLLGDSALYLCASSYETGARETQYFGPGTRLLVL.

CDR3 bases: TGTGCCAGCTCCGGGACGCTTGCCTACGAGCAGTACTTC. Translation gives CASSGTLAYEQYF. The genes are TRBV21-1 and TRBJ2-7. TRBV21-1 is a pseudogene locus. The CDR3 is 13 amino acids.

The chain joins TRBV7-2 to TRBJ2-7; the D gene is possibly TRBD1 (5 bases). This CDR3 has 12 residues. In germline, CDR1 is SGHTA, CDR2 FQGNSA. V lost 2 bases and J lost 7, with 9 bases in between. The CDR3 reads CASSLTGREQYF. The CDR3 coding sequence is TGTGCCAGCAGCTTAACAGGAAGGGAGCAGTACTTC.

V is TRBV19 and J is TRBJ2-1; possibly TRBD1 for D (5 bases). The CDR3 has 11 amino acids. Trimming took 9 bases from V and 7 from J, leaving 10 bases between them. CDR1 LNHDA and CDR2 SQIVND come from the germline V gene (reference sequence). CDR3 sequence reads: CASLDRNEQFF. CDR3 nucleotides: TGTGCCAGCCTCGACAGAAATGAGCAGTTCTTC.

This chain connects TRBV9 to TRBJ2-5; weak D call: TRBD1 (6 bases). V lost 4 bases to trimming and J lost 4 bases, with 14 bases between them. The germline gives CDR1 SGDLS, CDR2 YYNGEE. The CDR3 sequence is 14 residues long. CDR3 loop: CASSPVVRGETQYF. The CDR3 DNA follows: TGTGCCAGCAGCCCTGTCGTCAGGGGAGAGACCCAGTACTTC.